This passage covers 2 T cell receptor beta chains from one sample sequenced in a study of blood T cell repertoires in COVID-19. The repertoire was sequenced with immunoSEQ multiplex PCR; TCRdb's copy has only in-frame clones and lacks some. Of fewer than 100,000 clones listed, 88% are singletons. The specimen was peripheral blood. The receptor set was obtained from a human donor in a cohort sampled during active COVID-19.

This chain links TRBV7-2 with TRBJ1-6; D remains ambiguous. Trimming took 1 base from V and 7 from J, leaving 14 bases between them. CDR3 size: 16 residues. Germline CDR1 and CDR2: SGHTA and FQGNSA. The chain's CDR3 is CASSLGSGNPNSPLHF. The CDR3 DNA sequence: TGTGCCAGCAGCTTAGGTTCGGGGAACCCCAATTCACCCCTCCACTTT.

V gene TRBV27 combines with J gene TRBJ2-1; D might be TRBD2 (6 bases). V shed 10 bases and J shed 8 bases, with 12 bases lying between them. The CDR3 sequence is 11 residues long. Looked up from germline, CDR1 is MNHEY and CDR2 is SMNVEV (reference sequence). The CDR3 region is CATTTGDEQFF. As DNA, the CDR3 is TGTGCCACCACCACGGGGGATGAGCAGTTCTTC.